The 26 T cell receptor beta chains reported below all come from one sample, sequenced in a study of cytomegalovirus exposure and HLA in healthy donors. PCR was performed using 60 Vbeta and 13 Jbeta primers. Libraries were prepared by immunoSEQ multiplex PCR; TCRdb keeps only in-frame clonotypes and omits some of them. Of under 150,000 clones listed, 82% are singletons. Sequencing input: PBMCs. The receptors stem from a male donor in good health and CMV-seronegative.

The CDR3 DNA follows: TGTGCCAGCAGCGTAGAAGGCGGGGAGCAGTACTTC. This gives the protein CASSVEGGEQYF. V and J are TRBV9 and TRBJ2-7; D possibly corresponds to TRBD2 (5 bases). This CDR3 region has 12 residues. The V end was cut by 0 bases, the J end by 7 bases, with 8 bases between. Germline lookup yields CDR1 SGDLS and CDR2 YYNGEE.

V usage is TRBV7-6 and J usage is TRBJ2-1; 9 nucleotides match TRBD1. The junction had 4 bases not matched to a gene; V was cut back by 2 bases and J by 8 bases. This CDR3 spans 14 amino acids. Germline values: CDR1 SGHVS, CDR2 FNYEAQ. The chain's CDR3 is CASSLHRGQDEQFF. The DNA for the CDR3 is TGTGCCAGCAGCTTACACAGGGGGCAGGATGAGCAGTTCTTC. Drawing the rest from reference TRBV7-6 and TRBJ2-1, the complete variable domain is GAGVSQSPRYKVTKRGQDVALRCDPISGHVSLYWYRQALGQGPEFLTYFNYEAQQDKSGLPNDRFSAERPEGSISTLTIQRTEQRDSAMYRCASSLHRGQDEQFFGPGTRLTVL.

This chain uses TRBV2 with TRBJ2-7; TRBD1 aligns across 7 bases. The V gene end was trimmed by 11 bases and the J gene end by 2 bases; junction bases not matched to a gene: 3. The CDR3 is made up of 11 amino acids. Germline assignment: CDR1 SNHLY and CDR2 FYNNEI. The CDR3 sequence is CAGQDTYEQYF. DNA of the CDR3: TGTGCCGGACAGGATACCTACGAGCAGTACTTC.

The chain has TRBV30 and TRBJ1-1; D gene ambiguous. This CDR3 contains 10 residues. Trimming shortened V by 4 bases and J by 5 bases, and 5 bases separated the two germline ends. From germline, CDR1 is GTSNPN and CDR2 SVGIG (reference sequence). Here the CDR3 reads CAWTGTEAFF. In DNA form, the CDR3 reads TGTGCCTGGACGGGAACTGAAGCTTTCTTT.

This chain connects TRBV30 to TRBJ2-3; D is perhaps TRBD2 (6 bases). Germline lookup yields CDR1 GTSNPN and CDR2 SVGIG (reference sequence). The ends were cut back, 3 bases at V and 4 bases at J, with 17 bases in the middle. This CDR3 spans 15 amino acids. The CDR3: CAWSGGDLRADTQYF. The CDR3 coding sequence is TGTGCCTGGAGCGGAGGGGACCTTAGGGCAGATACGCAGTATTTT.

V gene TRBV4-1 combines with J gene TRBJ2-3; D is unclear. The CDR3 extends over 12 amino acids. The V and J ends lost 1 base and 6 bases respectively, with 5 bases between them. Germline CDR1 is MGHRA and CDR2 is YSYEKL. In nucleotides, the CDR3 is TGCGCCAGCAGCCAAGTGGGCGATACGCAGTATTTT. Its protein is CASSQVGDTQYF.

V is TRBV7-3 and J is TRBJ2-7; 12 positions agree with TRBD2. After removal of 3 bases from V and 6 bases from J, the junction contained 0 bases not matched to a gene. From germline, CDR1 is SGHTA and CDR2 FQGTGA. This CDR3 region has 13 residues. CDR3 in DNA: TGTGCCAGCAGCTTGGGACTAGCGGGCGAGCAGTACTTC. Its translation: CASSLGLAGEQYF.

The chain carries TRBV12-5 and TRBJ2-1; D is unresolved. This CDR3 comprises 16 residues. Germline assignment: CDR1 LGHNT and CDR2 FRNRAP. Trimming shortened V by 0 bases and J by 0 bases, and 9 bases separated the two germline ends. CDR3 DNA: TGTGCTAGTGGTTTGGTACCGAGGAGCTCCTACAATGAGCAGTTCTTC. This translates into CASGLVPRSSYNEQFF.

This rearrangement joins TRBV4-2 to TRBJ1-2; the D is unclear. Trimming cost V 1 base and J 4 bases, with 10 bases left between them. CDR3 length: 14 residues. Germline CDR1 is LGHNA and CDR2 is YNFKEQ. CDR3 amino acids: CASSQGSYTYGYTF. In DNA, the CDR3 is TGTGCCAGCAGCCAAGGGTCCTATACCTATGGCTACACCTTC.

The CDR3 spells CASSTRGLPSYNEQFF. In DNA, the CDR3 is TGTGCCAGCAGTACCAGGGGGCTGCCCTCCTACAATGAGCAGTTCTTC. V usage is TRBV2 and J usage is TRBJ2-1, with 8 positions matching TRBD1. Germline lookup yields CDR1 SNHLY and CDR2 FYNNEI. The V gene end was trimmed by 5 bases and the J gene end by 0 bases; junction bases not matched to a gene: 6. The CDR3 covers 16 residues.

Points on this clone: In the same sample, other DNA sequences code for this CDR3. The rearrangement uses TRBV5-6 and TRBJ2-7, with D tentatively TRBD2 (6 bases). Trimming left V 2 bases short and J 5 bases short, with 11 bases between. Germline V gene sequence: CDR1 SGHDT, CDR2 YYEEEE. The CDR3 consists of 13 residues. The CDR3 loop reads CASSFPGEHEQYF. The DNA of the CDR3 is TGTGCCAGCAGCTTCCCGGGGGAACACGAGCAGTACTTC.

The chain recombines TRBV7-9 with TRBJ2-5; D is unclear. Germline CDR1 SEHNR, CDR2 FQNEAQ (reference sequence). The CDR3 runs to 12 residues. V was trimmed by 4 bases and J by 4 bases, leaving 7 bases between them. The CDR3 reads CASSSPGETQYF. For the CDR3, the DNA is TGTGCCAGCAGCTCTCCGGGAGAGACCCAGTACTTC.

The chain employs TRBV29-1 and TRBJ2-3, with TRBD1 matching over 7 bases. CDR1 and CDR2 from the germline V gene are SQVTM and ANQGSEA. This CDR3 contains 13 residues. V lost 3 bases to trimming and J lost 14 bases; unmatched junction nucleotides: 14. The CDR3 DNA sequence: TGCAGCGTTGACAGGGGGTATGAGGATGGCAGGTATTTT. Encoded protein: CSVDRGYEDGRYF.

The chain couples TRBV9 to TRBJ2-1; 8 bases map to TRBD1. Germline V gene sequence: CDR1 SGDLS, CDR2 YYNGEE. V dropped 2 bases and J dropped 5; count of bases not matched to a gene: 0. CDR3 size: 13 residues. DNA for the CDR3: TGTGCCAGCAGCGTGGGACAGGACAATGAGCAGTTCTTC. Its translation: CASSVGQDNEQFF.

The chain joins TRBV7-6 to TRBJ2-2; TRBD1 might be the D (6 bases). There are 16 residues in the CDR3. V was clipped by 5 bases and J by 3 bases, with 16 bases between them. Germline lookup yields CDR1 SGHVS and CDR2 FNYEAQ. The CDR3 spells CASSAPGRGYTGELFF. The CDR3 coding sequence is TGTGCCAGCAGCGCACCCGGCAGGGGATACACCGGGGAGCTGTTTTTT. Full variable domain (rest looked up from reference TRBV7-6 and TRBJ2-2): GAGVSQSPRYKVTKRGQDVALRCDPISGHVSLYWYRQALGQGPEFLTYFNYEAQQDKSGLPNDRFSAERPEGSISTLTIQRTEQRDSAMYRCASSAPGRGYTGELFFGEGSRLTVL.

CDR3 bases: TGTGCCAGCAGCCAAGAGGTGGTAGGGAGCGACTATGGCTACACCTTC. Its protein product is CASSQEVVGSDYGYTF. The J gene is TRBJ1-2, the V gene TRBV4-2; D remains unclear. Germline CDR1 LGHNA, CDR2 YNFKEQ. The CDR3 consists of 16 residues. The V end was cut by 0 bases, the J end by 3 bases, with 14 bases between.

The V gene is TRBV28, the J gene TRBJ2-5, with 8 positions matching TRBD1. Germline loops: CDR1 MDHEN, CDR2 SYDVKM. The CDR3 sequence is 15 residues long. J was trimmed by 4 bases and V by 2 bases; bases with no gene match: 6. This CDR3 reads CASSLRAGGLETQYF. CDR3 coding DNA: TGTGCCAGCAGTTTAAGGGCAGGGGGCTTAGAGACCCAGTACTTC. Full variable domain (missing parts from reference TRBV28 and TRBJ2-5): DVKVTQSSRYLVKRTGEKVFLECVQDMDHENMFWYRQDPGLGLRLIYFSYDVKMKEKGDIPEGYSVSREKKERFSLILESASTNQTSMYLCASSLRAGGLETQYFGPGTRLLVL.

The rearrangement links TRBV6-5 to TRBJ2-1, with 8 bases lining up with TRBD2. The CDR3 sequence is 12 residues long. Germline CDR1 reads MNHEY; CDR2 reads SVGAGI. The J segment lost 6 bases and the V segment lost 8 bases, leaving 3 bases of the junction unmatched. CDR3 residues: CASGAGGNEQFF. The DNA of the CDR3 is TGTGCCAGCGGTGCGGGAGGCAATGAGCAGTTCTTC.

Written as DNA, the CDR3 is TGCGCCAGCAGCCAAGTGATTAGCGGGTCCTACAATGAGCAGTTCTTC. Protein: CASSQVISGSYNEQFF. The V gene is TRBV4-1, the J gene TRBJ2-1, with 7 nucleotides matching TRBD2. Trimming took 1 base from V and 1 from J; bases not matched to a gene: 4. CDR1 MGHRA and CDR2 YSYEKL come from the germline V gene. There are 16 residues in the CDR3.

The V and J genes are TRBV29-1 and TRBJ2-3; 9 bases align to TRBD2. CDR3 length equals 14 residues. Germline V gene lookup returns CDR1 SQVTM and CDR2 ANQGSEA. J gave up 2 bases and V 4 bases, and 4 bases lay outside the gene matches. The CDR3 DNA sequence: TGCAGCGTTGTCCCTAGCGGGGTCACAGATACGCAGTATTTT. Amino acids: CSVVPSGVTDTQYF.

The V call is TRBV18, the J call TRBJ2-7; TRBD1 might be the D (6 bases). Germline CDR1 KGHSH, CDR2 LQKENI. This CDR3 is built from 13 residues. The ends were cut back, 3 bases at V and 4 bases at J, with 10 bases in the middle. The CDR3 protein is CASSPGHFYEQYF. The CDR3 nucleotides read TGTGCCAGCTCACCGGGACACTTTTACGAGCAGTACTTC.

This clone was recorded once. The V gene is TRBV19, the J gene TRBJ1-2, with 7 bases fitting TRBD1. The germline CDR1 and CDR2 sequences are LNHDA and SQIVND (reference sequence). The trim removed 9 bases at V and 4 bases at J, leaving 11 bases unmatched. The CDR3 has 14 amino acids. For the CDR3, the DNA is TGTGCCAGGCCCCATCGGGACAGCTTCTATGGCTACACCTTC. Its protein is CARPHRDSFYGYTF.

V gene TRBV15 combines with J gene TRBJ2-7; 8 nucleotides agree with TRBD1. Unmatched junction bases numbered 7, after V lost 6 bases and J lost 3 bases. This CDR3 region has 14 residues. Germline V gives CDR1 LNHNV, CDR2 YYDKDF (reference sequence). The CDR3 region is CATRRTGLVYEQYF. The DNA of the CDR3 is TGTGCCACCAGACGGACAGGGCTAGTCTACGAGCAGTACTTC. Based on the CDR3 plus reference TRBV15 and TRBJ2-7, the full variable domain is DAMVIQNPRYQVTQFGKPVTLSCSQTLNHNVMYWYQQKSSQAPKLLFHYYDKDFNNEADTPDNFQSRRPNTSFCFLDIRSPGLGDTAMYLCATRRTGLVYEQYFGPGTRLTVT.

The chain links TRBV10-2 to TRBJ2-7; a weak D match, TRBD1 (6 bases). The CDR3 totals 15 residues. CDR1 is WSHSY, CDR2 SAAADI, per germline. With 6 bases removed from V and 5 bases from J, the gap between germline ends came to 20 bases. The CDR3 nucleotides are TGCGCCAGCAGCGGAGCCCAGGGGATTCCCCACGAGCAGTACTTC. Its translation: CASSGAQGIPHEQYF.

This clone has a single count. In DNA form, the CDR3 reads TGTGCCAGTAGTCCGACCAGACTGCGCAATCAGCCCCAGCATTTT. Translating it yields CASSPTRLRNQPQHF. This chain links TRBV19 with TRBJ1-5, with D unclear. Germline CDR1 and CDR2: LNHDA and SQIVND (reference sequence). This CDR3 region has 15 residues. V dropped 5 bases and J dropped 2 bases, with 13 bases sitting between them. The whole variable domain, remainder taken from reference TRBV19 and TRBJ1-5, is DGGITQSPKYLFRKEGQNVTLSCEQNLNHDAMYWYRQDPGQGLRLIYYSQIVNDFQKGDIAEGYSVSREKKESFPLTVTSAQKNPTAFYLCASSPTRLRNQPQHFGDGTRLSIL.

The V gene is TRBV27, the J gene TRBJ1-1; 9 nucleotides match TRBD1. This CDR3 is built from 19 residues. CDR1 and CDR2 (germline): MNHEY, SMNVEV (reference sequence). Trimming at V came to 5 bases and at J to 11 bases, leaving 27 bases not matched to a gene. CDR3 amino acids: CASSGGQGRSIYPFRAAFF. DNA for the CDR3: TGTGCCAGCAGTGGAGGACAGGGGCGGTCCATCTACCCCTTTCGAGCGGCTTTCTTT.